The 26 T cell receptor beta chains reported below all come from one sample, sequenced in a study of blood T cell repertoires in COVID-19. Clones were read by immunoSEQ multiplex PCR, and TCRdb kept only the in-frame ones, dropping some. Of fewer than 250,000 clones listed, approximately 85% are singletons. The sequencing sample was made of PBMCs or T cells enriched from blood (not recorded which). These receptors all stem from a woman aged 50 to 60 with acute COVID-19.

V gene TRBV12-3 or TRBV12-4 combines with J gene TRBJ2-7; D gene ambiguous. This CDR3 region has 12 residues. The V gene lost 6 bases and the J gene lost 6 bases, with 12 bases spanning the gap. The CDR3 reads CASSLGMAEQYF. The CDR3 DNA reads as TGTGCCAGCAGCCTAGGTATGGCCGAGCAGTACTTC.

The chain carries TRBV30 and TRBJ2-7, with 8 nucleotides matching TRBD1. The J segment lost 6 bases and the V segment lost 4 bases, leaving 14 bases of the junction unmatched. Germline V gene lookup returns CDR1 GTSNPN and CDR2 SVGIG (reference sequence). The CDR3 has 15 amino acids. The CDR3 loop reads CAWTAGRGRVSEQYF. Here the CDR3 DNA reads TGTGCCTGGACCGCCGGCAGGGGGCGCGTGAGCGAGCAGTACTTC.

This chain links TRBV7-2 with TRBJ1-1, with TRBD1 matching over 9 bases. Germline-derived CDR1 and CDR2 are SGHTA and FQGNSA. The V and J ends lost 8 bases and 4 bases, in that order; junction bases with no gene match: 8. The CDR3 loop spans 14 amino acids. The CDR3 coding sequence is TGTGCCAGCGGCACGCGGGACAGGGCCACTGAAGCTTTCTTT. Encoded protein: CASGTRDRATEAFF.

On this clone itself: The identical CDR3 is also encoded by other nucleotide sequences in the sample. The genes are TRBV6-5 and TRBJ1-1, with TRBD1 matching over 10 bases. CDR1 is MNHEY and CDR2 is SVGAGI in the germline V gene. The CDR3 covers 13 residues. V lost 6 bases, J lost 5 bases, and 3 bases stayed unmatched. CDR3 region: CASRGTGVTEAFF. CDR3 sequence (DNA): TGTGCCAGCAGGGGGACAGGGGTGACTGAAGCTTTCTTT.

This chain joins TRBV18 and TRBJ1-1; D is uncertain. This CDR3 is 14 amino acids long. Germline V gene data show CDR1 as KGHSH and CDR2 as LQKENI. Trimming removed 3 bases from V and 0 bases from J, with 8 bases in between. The CDR3: CASSPNSVNTEAFF. The CDR3 nucleotides read TGTGCCAGCTCACCCAATTCAGTGAACACTGAAGCTTTCTTT. The variable domain in full, completed from reference TRBV18 and TRBJ1-1, reads NAGVMQNPRHLVRRRGQEARLRCSPMKGHSHVYWYRQLPEEGLKFMVYLQKENIIDESGMPKERFSAEFPKEGPSILRIQQVVRGDSAAYFCASSPNSVNTEAFFGQGTRLTVV.

This clone was found many times. J is TRBJ2-7 and V is TRBV5-1, with a tentative D call TRBD1 (5 bases). The CDR3 length is 13 residues. CDR1 SGHRS and CDR2 YFSETQ come from the germline V gene. The V gene lost 0 bases and the J gene lost 3 bases, with 7 bases spanning the gap. The CDR3 region is CASSLVGDYEQYF. CDR3 bases: TGCGCCAGCAGCTTGGTAGGGGACTACGAGCAGTACTTC.

This chain uses TRBV7-2 with TRBJ1-2, with D hard to call. V gave up 6 bases and J gave up 4 bases, with 15 bases separating them. The germline V gene encodes CDR1 SGHTA and CDR2 FQGNSA. The CDR3 contains 14 residues. CDR3 region: CASRRSAEAYGYTF. The CDR3 DNA reads TGTGCCAGCAGGCGGTCTGCCGAAGCCTATGGCTACACCTTC.

V gene TRBV11-2 combines with J gene TRBJ2-5; D possibly corresponds to TRBD2 (6 bases). CDR1 SGHAT and CDR2 FQNNGV come from the germline V gene. Trimming shortened V by 3 bases and J by 2 bases, and 13 bases separated the two germline ends. CDR3 length: 15 amino acids. The CDR3 coding sequence is TGTGCCAGCAGCTTGGCGGCGCGGGGACAAGAGACCCAGTACTTC. Its translation: CASSLAARGQETQYF. The variable domain in full, with the rest retrieved from reference TRBV11-2 and TRBJ2-5, is EAGVAQSPRYKIIEKRQSVAFWCNPISGHATLYWYQQILGQGPKLLIQFQNNGVVDDSQLPKDRFSAERLKGVDSTLKIQPAKLEDSAVYLCASSLAARGQETQYFGPGTRLLVL.

The chain employs TRBV5-4 and TRBJ2-7, with 11 positions matching TRBD1. Germline V CDR1 and CDR2: SGHNT, YYREEE (reference sequence). The CDR3 consists of 16 residues. With V trimmed by 0 bases and J by 0 bases, 2 bases remained unmatched. The CDR3: CASSLGDRGFSYEQYF. Here the CDR3 DNA reads TGTGCCAGCAGCTTGGGGGACAGGGGGTTCTCCTACGAGCAGTACTTC.

This sequence joins TRBV4-3 and TRBJ2-3; TRBD1 agrees at 10 bases. Germline CDR1 reads LGHNA; CDR2 reads YSLEER. CDR3 length: 17 amino acids. After removal of 3 bases from V and 2 bases from J, the junction contained 8 bases not matched to a gene. The CDR3 nucleotides read TGCGCCAGCAGCCAGAATCTGGACAGGGGGATCACAGATACGCAGTATTTT. Translated: CASSQNLDRGITDTQYF.

J is TRBJ2-5 and V is TRBV10-2; D remains ambiguous. The CDR3 sequence is 12 residues long. In germline, CDR1 is WSHSY, CDR2 SAAADI. Trimming pared 2 bases from V and 5 bases from J, leaving 6 bases between. The CDR3 DNA reads as TGCGCCAGCAGTGAGGTAGTGGAGACCCAGTACTTC. Amino acids: CASSEVVETQYF.

The chain links TRBV10-3 to TRBJ1-1; 9 bases match TRBD1. The CDR3 is 15 residues long. Germline loops: CDR1 ENHRY, CDR2 SYGVKD. V shed 6 bases and J 4 bases; nucleotides not matched to a gene: 9. DNA of the CDR3: TGTGCCATCAGAGGGGGACAGGGTGGCGGCACTGAAGCTTTCTTT. This codes for CAIRGGQGGGTEAFF.

This clone appeared once. This chain uses TRBV6-5 with TRBJ1-1, with D maybe TRBD1 (5 bases). Germline V gene lookup returns CDR1 MNHEY and CDR2 SVGAGI. The CDR3 sequence is 14 residues long. Trimming left V 6 bases short and J 3 bases short, with 14 bases between. The chain's CDR3 is CASSREGIHTEAFF. CDR3 coding DNA: TGTGCCAGCAGCAGGGAGGGGATTCACACTGAAGCTTTCTTT.

The gene calls are TRBV6-7 and TRBJ2-1; 13 positions match TRBD2. TRBV6-7 is reported as an ORF; its role is uncertain. The CDR3 is 17 amino acids. V gave up 6 bases and J gave up 5 bases; unmatched junction bases: 10. The CDR3 is CASSYRLAGGVDNEQFF. CDR3 DNA: TGTGCCAGCAGCTACAGACTAGCGGGGGGCGTAGACAATGAGCAGTTCTTC.

This clone was observed a few times. The rearrangement joins TRBV9 to TRBJ2-1; D unclear. This CDR3 is 13 amino acids long. Germline loops: CDR1 SGDLS, CDR2 YYNGEE. The V end lost 0 bases, the J end lost 7 bases, and 8 bases lay between the germline ends. The CDR3 nucleotides are TGTGCCAGCAGCGTAGATGCCCGGAATGAGCAGTTCTTC. It translates to CASSVDARNEQFF.

The chain combines TRBV27 with TRBJ1-2, with 8 bases lining up with TRBD1. Germline loops: CDR1 MNHEY, CDR2 SMNVEV (reference sequence). V lost 0 bases and J lost 8; bases outside the gene matches: 8. The CDR3 runs to 15 residues. CDR3 residues: CASSLSNRGIFGYTF. In DNA, the CDR3 is TGTGCCAGCAGTTTATCGAACAGGGGGATTTTCGGCTACACCTTC.

The rearrangement uses TRBV9 and TRBJ1-3; a weak D match, TRBD1 (5 bases). With 4 bases removed from V and 2 bases from J, the gap between germline ends came to 13 bases. The length of the CDR3 is 15 residues. CDR1 is SGDLS and CDR2 is YYNGEE in the germline V gene. The CDR3 here is CASSPPGGAGNTIYF. The DNA for the CDR3 is TGTGCCAGCAGCCCCCCCGGGGGGGCTGGAAACACCATATATTTT.

This sequence joins TRBV2 and TRBJ1-2; 7 bases line up with TRBD1. V lost 4 bases and J lost 6; bases outside the gene matches: 8. Per germline, CDR1 SNHLY and CDR2 FYNNEI. The CDR3 extends over 14 amino acids. CDR3 residues: CASSGRQGENGYTF. Written as DNA, the CDR3 is TGTGCCAGCAGTGGGCGACAGGGTGAGAATGGCTACACCTTC.

Here the CDR3 reads CASSPTGRLGSPLHF. The CDR3 DNA reads as TGCGCCAGCTCCCCGACAGGCCGTCTTGGCTCACCCCTCCACTTT. This chain joins TRBV4-1 and TRBJ1-6, with D maybe TRBD1 (6 bases). Germline CDR1 MGHRA, CDR2 YSYEKL. The V end lost 8 bases, the J end lost 10 bases, and 21 bases lay between the germline ends. The CDR3 contains 15 residues.

This chain connects TRBV5-1 to TRBJ2-5; 12 bases line up with TRBD2. This CDR3 is built from 17 residues. V shed 0 bases and J 4 bases; nucleotides not matched to a gene: 7. CDR1 and CDR2 (germline): SGHRS, YFSETQ. The CDR3 here is CASSLAPPTSGGETQYF. In nucleotides, the CDR3 is TGCGCCAGCAGCTTGGCCCCTCCGACTAGCGGGGGAGAGACCCAGTACTTC.

The table lists this clone with many counts. The rearrangement uses TRBV6-5 and TRBJ2-7; 11 nucleotides match TRBD1. Germline CDR1 and CDR2: MNHEY and SVGAGI. CDR3 length equals 14 residues. The V gene end was trimmed by 5 bases and the J gene end by 3 bases; junction bases not matched to a gene: 3. CDR3 DNA sequence: TGTGCCAGCAGTCTCGGGACAGGGGGCTACGAGCAGTACTTC. Amino acids: CASSLGTGGYEQYF.

The rearrangement uses TRBV5-4 and TRBJ1-2; 9 bases agree with TRBD1. This CDR3 is 14 amino acids long. Germline loops: CDR1 SGHNT, CDR2 YYREEE (reference sequence). Trimming at V came to 0 bases and at J to 12 bases, leaving 9 bases not matched to a gene. CDR3 nucleotide sequence: TGTGCCAGCAGCTTGGGTGGGACAGGGAACGATAACACCTTC. Translating it yields CASSLGGTGNDNTF.

The chain carries TRBV7-2 and TRBJ2-1; unclear D gene. The CDR3 runs to 14 residues. Trimming cost V 2 bases and J 8 bases, with 13 bases left between them. The germline gives CDR1 SGHTA, CDR2 FQGNSA. CDR3: CASSLPPQVDEQFF. In DNA, the CDR3 is TGTGCCAGCAGCTTACCACCCCAGGTCGATGAGCAGTTCTTC. Supplemented by reference TRBV7-2 and TRBJ2-1, the full variable domain reads GAGVSQSPSNKVTEKGKDVELRCDPISGHTALYWYRQSLGQGLEFLIYFQGNSAPDKSGLPSDRFSAERTGGSVSTLTIQRTQQEDSAVYLCASSLPPQVDEQFFGPGTRLTVL.

CDR3 nucleotides: TGCGCCAGCAGCTTACTAGCCCAAATCCAAGAGACCCAGTACTTC. It codes for CASSLLAQIQETQYF. This rearrangement joins TRBV5-1 to TRBJ2-5; D possibly corresponds to TRBD2 (6 bases). Trimming stripped 2 bases from V and 1 base from J, with 12 bases between. This CDR3 has 15 residues. Germline V gene lookup returns CDR1 SGHRS and CDR2 YFSETQ.

This clone was observed a few times. The rearrangement links TRBV11-3 to TRBJ2-1; TRBD2 matches 10 bases. The CDR3 has 15 residues. With V trimmed by 5 bases and J by 5 bases, 6 bases remained unmatched. CDR1 is SGHNT, CDR2 YENEEA, per germline. The CDR3 sequence: CASSPLAGANNEQFF. The CDR3 DNA reads as TGTGCCAGCAGCCCGCTAGCGGGGGCTAACAATGAGCAGTTCTTC. Full variable domain (missing parts from reference TRBV11-3 and TRBJ2-1): EAGVVQSPRYKIIEKKQPVAFWCNPISGHNTLYWYLQNLGQGPELLIRYENEEAVDDSQLPKDRFSAERLKGVDSTLKIQPAELGDSAVYLCASSPLAGANNEQFFGPGTRLTVL.

The chain links TRBV2 to TRBJ1-6, with TRBD1 matching over 9 bases. The germline gives CDR1 SNHLY, CDR2 FYNNEI. The CDR3 has 17 residues. V lost 6 bases to trimming and J lost 0 bases; unmatched junction nucleotides: 6. The CDR3 here is CASSGQGMSSYNSPLHF. DNA for the CDR3: TGTGCCAGCAGCGGACAGGGGATGAGCTCCTATAATTCACCCCTCCACTTT.